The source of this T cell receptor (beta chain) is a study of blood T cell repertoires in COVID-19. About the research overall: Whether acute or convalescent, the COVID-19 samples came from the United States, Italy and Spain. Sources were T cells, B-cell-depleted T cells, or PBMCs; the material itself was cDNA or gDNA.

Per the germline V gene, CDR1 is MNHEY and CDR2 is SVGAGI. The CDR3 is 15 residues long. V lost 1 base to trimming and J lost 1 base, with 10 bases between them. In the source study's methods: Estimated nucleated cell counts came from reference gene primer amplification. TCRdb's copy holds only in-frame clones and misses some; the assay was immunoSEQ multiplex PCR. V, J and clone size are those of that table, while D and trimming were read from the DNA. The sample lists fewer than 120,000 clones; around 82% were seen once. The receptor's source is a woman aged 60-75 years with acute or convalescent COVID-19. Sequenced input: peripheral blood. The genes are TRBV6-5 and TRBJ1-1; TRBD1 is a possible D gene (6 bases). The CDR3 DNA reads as TGTGCCAGCAGTTACTTGCCAGGGGAGAACACTGAAGCTTTCTTT. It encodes CASSYLPGENTEAFF.